This TCR beta chain emerged from a study of T-cell memory formation after mild COVID-19 (dated by TCRdb to the early 2020s). For the wider study: Most TCR sequence clusters were specific to one of the two donors. In two donors, T-cell clones that expanded and contracted after mild COVID-19 were followed by sequencing TCRalpha and TCRbeta repertoires longitudinally. Two young, previously healthy adult volunteers made up the cohort, one male and one female.

Sequencing relied on an Illumina NovaSeq 6000. TCRalpha and TCRbeta cDNA libraries were built by 5'RACE with constant-segment primers, adding sample barcodes and unique molecular identifiers. RNA was extracted from every sample with Trizol reagent. Libraries were amplified in two PCR steps, with a second sample barcode and Illumina TruSeq adapters added in the second step. Sequencing of the libraries was done on an Illumina NovaSeq, producing 2 x 150 bp paired-end reads. In the authors' own workflow: The reads were demultiplexed and collapsed into UMI-guided consensus sequences using migec v1.2.7. Using mixcr v2.1.11, the UMI consensuses were aligned to TRA and TRB V and J templates and assembled into clonotypes. Clonotypes were classified as expanded or contracted when called significant by both edgeR and NoisET, with noise models trained on biological replicates. edgeR calls used a false discovery rate-adjusted p below 0.01 and a log2 fold-change threshold of 1. PCA with hierarchical clustering of max-normalized trajectories of the 1000 most abundant clonotypes was used as exploratory dynamics analysis. Separately sequenced CD4+ and CD8+ repertoires were used to assign the CD4 or CD8 phenotype of responding clones. TCRdb redid the processing of the public reads, applying fastp at Q25 and MiXCR, and retained in-frame beta chains. A single entry per CDR3 protein holds the most common genes and DNA from its merged rows. TCRdb, rather than the study authors, made the V and J calls. The sample table shows over 350,000 distinct CDR3 sequences, and approximately 24% are seen once. The biggest ten clones account for about 10% of the sample.

In its sample, this clonotype was seen a few times. No cognate antigen has been identified for it. Base qualities are not provided; no much larger clone lies one nucleotide away. Beyond this particular receptor, the publication reports: SARS-CoV-2 specificity was not confirmed for the second-wave clones peaking on day 37. Some responding clones were found in pre-infection memory, which suggests that pre-existing cross-reactive memory T cells took part in the SARS-CoV-2 response. Clones that contracted from day 15 to 85 showed balanced CD4/CD8 phenotypes, whereas a second wave of clones that expanded from day 15 to 37 leaned towards CD4+. The study included only a couple of mild cases, and larger cohorts that include severe cases with pre-infection samples were judged to be necessary. Contracting CD4+ clones were found mainly in CM and EM memory subsets, while CD8+ clones were enriched in EMRA.

PBMCs were isolated by Ficoll-Paque density gradient centrifugation. The material sequenced was PBMCs or a T cell subset sorted from them (not recorded which). The clonotype was recovered from an adult woman who had mild COVID-19 (a few samples of this study predate the infection). The sample titles of this study are shuffled in the database, so cell type and time point are left out; the donor was told from shared clones.

The DNA reads TGTGCCGGCAAAAGGGACGGAAACAATGAGCAGTTCTTC. Its protein reads: CAGKRDGNNEQFF. The V gene is TRBV2 and the J gene is TRBJ2-1; the D assignment is uncertain and may be TRBD1 or TRBD2, with 5 bases supporting each. CDR1 SNHLY and CDR2 FYNNEI are derived from the germline V gene. The CDR3 holds 13 amino acids from the cysteine to the phenylalanine. The retained sequence is limited to the CDR3, 39 bases, with the frame set at the first base. V lost 11 bases and J lost 5 bases; the stretch between them is 16 bases long.